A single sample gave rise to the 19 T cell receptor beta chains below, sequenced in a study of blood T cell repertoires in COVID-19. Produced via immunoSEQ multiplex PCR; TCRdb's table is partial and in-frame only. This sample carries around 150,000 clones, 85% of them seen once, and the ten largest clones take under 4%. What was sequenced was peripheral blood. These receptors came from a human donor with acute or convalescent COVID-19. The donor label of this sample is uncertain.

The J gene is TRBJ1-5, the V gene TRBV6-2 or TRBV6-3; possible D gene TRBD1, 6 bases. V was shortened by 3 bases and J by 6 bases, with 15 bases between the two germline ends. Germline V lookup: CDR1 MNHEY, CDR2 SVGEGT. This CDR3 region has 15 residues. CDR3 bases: TGTGCCAGCAGTTATCCCGGGGGGCGCAGTCAGCCCCAGCATTTT. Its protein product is CASSYPGGRSQPQHF.

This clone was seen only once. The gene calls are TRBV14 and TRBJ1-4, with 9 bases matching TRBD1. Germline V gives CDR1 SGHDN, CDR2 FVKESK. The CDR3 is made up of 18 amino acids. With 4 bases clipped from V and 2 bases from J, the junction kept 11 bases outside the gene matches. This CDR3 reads CASSPTLGQGRTNEKLFF. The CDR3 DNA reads TGTGCCAGCAGCCCGACCCTTGGACAGGGGCGTACTAATGAAAAACTGTTTTTT. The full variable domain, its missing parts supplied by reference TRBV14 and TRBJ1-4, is EAGVTQFPSHSVIEKGQTVTLRCDPISGHDNLYWYRRVMGKEIKFLLHFVKESKQDESGMPNNRFLAERTGGTYSTLKVQPAELEDSGVYFCASSPTLGQGRTNEKLFFGSGTQLSVL.

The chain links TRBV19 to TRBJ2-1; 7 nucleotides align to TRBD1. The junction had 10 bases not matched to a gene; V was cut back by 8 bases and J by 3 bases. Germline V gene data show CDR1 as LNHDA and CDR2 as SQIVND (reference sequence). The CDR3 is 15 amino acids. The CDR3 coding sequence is TGTGCCAGTGCAGAGACAGGGCGGATCTACAATGAGCAGTTCTTC. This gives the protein CASAETGRIYNEQFF.

The CDR3 region is CASLRGGRTDTQYF. The CDR3, as DNA: TGCGCCAGCCTGCGGGGGGGGAGGACAGATACGCAGTATTTT. The chain carries TRBV5-1 and TRBJ2-3, with 9 bases lining up with TRBD2. CDR1 and CDR2 (germline): SGHRS, YFSETQ. V was clipped by 7 bases and J by 3 bases; unmatched bases: 6. The CDR3 runs to 14 residues.

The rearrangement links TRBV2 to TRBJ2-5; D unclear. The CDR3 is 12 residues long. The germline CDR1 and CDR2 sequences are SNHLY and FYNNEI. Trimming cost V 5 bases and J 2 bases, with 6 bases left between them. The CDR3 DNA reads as TGTGCCAGCAGTCTCTCGCAAGAGACCCAGTACTTC. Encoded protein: CASSLSQETQYF.

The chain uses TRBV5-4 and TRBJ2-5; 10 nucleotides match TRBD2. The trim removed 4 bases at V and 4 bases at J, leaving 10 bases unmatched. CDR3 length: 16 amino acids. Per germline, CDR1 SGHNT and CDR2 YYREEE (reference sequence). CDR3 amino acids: CASSQIAGGSRETQYF. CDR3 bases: TGTGCCAGCAGCCAAATAGCGGGGGGAAGCCGAGAGACCCAGTACTTC.

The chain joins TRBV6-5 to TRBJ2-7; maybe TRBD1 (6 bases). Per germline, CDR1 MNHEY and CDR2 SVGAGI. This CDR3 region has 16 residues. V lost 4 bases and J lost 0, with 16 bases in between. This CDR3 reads CASSSPGTPSSYEQYF. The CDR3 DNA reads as TGTGCCAGCAGTTCCCCCGGGACACCGAGCTCCTACGAGCAGTACTTC.

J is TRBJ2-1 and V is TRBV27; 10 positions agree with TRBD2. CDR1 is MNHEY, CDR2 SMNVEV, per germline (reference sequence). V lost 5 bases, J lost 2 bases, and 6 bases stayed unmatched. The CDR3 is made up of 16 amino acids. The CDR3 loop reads CASSTISGGAYNEQFF. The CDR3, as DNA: TGTGCCAGCAGTACGATCAGCGGGGGGGCCTACAATGAGCAGTTCTTC.

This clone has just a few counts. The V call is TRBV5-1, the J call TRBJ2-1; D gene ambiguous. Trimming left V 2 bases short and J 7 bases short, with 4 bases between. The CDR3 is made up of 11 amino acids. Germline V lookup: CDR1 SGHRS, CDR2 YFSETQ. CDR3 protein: CASSLENEQFF. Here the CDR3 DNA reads TGCGCCAGCAGCTTAGAGAATGAGCAGTTCTTC.

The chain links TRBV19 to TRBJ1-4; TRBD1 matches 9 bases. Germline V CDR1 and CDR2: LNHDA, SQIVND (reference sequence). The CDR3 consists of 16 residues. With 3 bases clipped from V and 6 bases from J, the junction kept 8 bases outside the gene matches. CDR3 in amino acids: CASSISLGQGDEKLFF. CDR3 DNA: TGTGCCAGTAGTATTAGCCTGGGACAGGGTGATGAAAAACTGTTTTTT.

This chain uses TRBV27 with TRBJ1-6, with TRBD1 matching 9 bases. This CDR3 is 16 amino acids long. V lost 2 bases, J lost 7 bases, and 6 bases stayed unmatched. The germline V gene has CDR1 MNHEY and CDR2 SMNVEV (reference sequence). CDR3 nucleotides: TGTGCCAGCAGTTTAAGAGGGACAGGGAGGAATTCACCCCTCCACTTT. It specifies CASSLRGTGRNSPLHF.

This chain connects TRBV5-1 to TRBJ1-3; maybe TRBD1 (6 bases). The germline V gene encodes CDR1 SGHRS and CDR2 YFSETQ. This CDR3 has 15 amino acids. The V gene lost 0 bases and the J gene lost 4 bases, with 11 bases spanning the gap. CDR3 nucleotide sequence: TGCGCCAGCAGCTTGGCAGGGGTCCTGGGAAACACCATATATTTT. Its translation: CASSLAGVLGNTIYF.

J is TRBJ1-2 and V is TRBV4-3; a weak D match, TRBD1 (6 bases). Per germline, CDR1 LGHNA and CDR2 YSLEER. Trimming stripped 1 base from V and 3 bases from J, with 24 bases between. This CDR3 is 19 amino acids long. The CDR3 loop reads CASSQALLGGGPMDYGYTF. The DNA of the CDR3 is TGCGCCAGCAGCCAAGCCCTCCTTGGCGGGGGCCCCATGGACTATGGCTACACCTTC.

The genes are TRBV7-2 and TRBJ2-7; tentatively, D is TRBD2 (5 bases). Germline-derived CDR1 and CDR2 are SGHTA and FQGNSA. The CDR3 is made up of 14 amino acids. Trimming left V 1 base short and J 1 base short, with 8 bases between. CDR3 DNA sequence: TGTGCCAGCAGCTTAGGGCCGGGATCCTACGAGCAGTACTTC. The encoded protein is CASSLGPGSYEQYF.

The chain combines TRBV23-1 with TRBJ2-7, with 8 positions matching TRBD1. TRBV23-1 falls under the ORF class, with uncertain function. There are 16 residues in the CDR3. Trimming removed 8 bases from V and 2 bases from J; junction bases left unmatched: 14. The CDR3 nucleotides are TGCGCCAGCTATCCCCTAGGGGGACAGGTACCCTACGAGCAGTACTTC. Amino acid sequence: CASYPLGGQVPYEQYF.

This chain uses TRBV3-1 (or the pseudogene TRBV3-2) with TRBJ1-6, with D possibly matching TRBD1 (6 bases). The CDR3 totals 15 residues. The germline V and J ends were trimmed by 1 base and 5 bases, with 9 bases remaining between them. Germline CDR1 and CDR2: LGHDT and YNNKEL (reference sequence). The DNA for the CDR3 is TGTGCCAGCAGCCAAGGATCAGGGGATAATTCACCCCTCCACTTT. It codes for CASSQGSGDNSPLHF.

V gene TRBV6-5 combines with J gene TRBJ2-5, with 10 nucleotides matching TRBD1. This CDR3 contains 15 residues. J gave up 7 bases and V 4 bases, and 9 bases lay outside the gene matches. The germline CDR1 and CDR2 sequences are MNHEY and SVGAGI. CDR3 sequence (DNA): TGTGCCAGCAGTTCAACCGACAGGGGGCTAGGGACCCAGTACTTC. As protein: CASSSTDRGLGTQYF.

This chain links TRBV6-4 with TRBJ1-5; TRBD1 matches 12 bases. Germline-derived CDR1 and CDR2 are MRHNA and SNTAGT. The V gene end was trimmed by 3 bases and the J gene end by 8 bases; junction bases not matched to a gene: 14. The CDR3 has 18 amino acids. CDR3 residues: CASSDSRDRGPHREPQHF. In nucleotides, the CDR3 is TGTGCCAGCAGTGATTCACGGGACAGGGGGCCCCACCGGGAGCCCCAGCATTTT.

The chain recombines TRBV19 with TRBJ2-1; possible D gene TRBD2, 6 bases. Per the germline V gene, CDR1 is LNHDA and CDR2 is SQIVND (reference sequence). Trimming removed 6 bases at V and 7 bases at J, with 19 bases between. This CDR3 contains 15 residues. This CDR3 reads CASSLPGRGGNEQFF. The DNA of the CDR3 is TGTGCCAGTAGCTTACCGGGACGGGGAGGAAATGAGCAGTTCTTC.